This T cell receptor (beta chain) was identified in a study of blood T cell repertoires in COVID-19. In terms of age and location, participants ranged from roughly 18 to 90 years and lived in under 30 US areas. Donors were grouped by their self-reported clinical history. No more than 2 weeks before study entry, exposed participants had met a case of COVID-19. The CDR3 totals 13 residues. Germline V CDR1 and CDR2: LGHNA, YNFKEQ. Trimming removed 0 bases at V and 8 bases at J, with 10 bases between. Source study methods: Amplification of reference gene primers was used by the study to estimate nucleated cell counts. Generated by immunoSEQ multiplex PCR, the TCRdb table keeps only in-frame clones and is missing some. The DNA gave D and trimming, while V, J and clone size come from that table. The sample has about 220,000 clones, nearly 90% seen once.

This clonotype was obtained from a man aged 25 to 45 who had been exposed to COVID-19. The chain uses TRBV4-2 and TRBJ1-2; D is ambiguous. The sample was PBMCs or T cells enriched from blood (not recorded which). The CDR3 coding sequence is TGTGCCAGCAGCCAAGATACAGCGGGAGGCTACACCTTC. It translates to CASSQDTAGGYTF.